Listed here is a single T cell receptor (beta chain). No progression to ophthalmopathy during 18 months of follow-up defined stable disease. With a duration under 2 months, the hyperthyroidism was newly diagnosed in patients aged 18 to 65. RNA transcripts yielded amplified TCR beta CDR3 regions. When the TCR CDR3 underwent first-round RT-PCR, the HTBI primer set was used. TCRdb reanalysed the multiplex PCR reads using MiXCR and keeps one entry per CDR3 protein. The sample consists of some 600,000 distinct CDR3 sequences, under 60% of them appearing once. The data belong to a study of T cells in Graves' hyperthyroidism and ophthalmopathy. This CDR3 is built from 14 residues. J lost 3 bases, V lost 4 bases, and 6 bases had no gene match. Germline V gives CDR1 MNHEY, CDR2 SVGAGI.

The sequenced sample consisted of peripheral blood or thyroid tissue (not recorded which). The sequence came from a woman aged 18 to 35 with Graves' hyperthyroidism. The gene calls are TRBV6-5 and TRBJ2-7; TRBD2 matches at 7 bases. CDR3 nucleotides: TGTGCCAGCAGTTTTGTGGCTAGCGGCTACGAGCAGTACTTC. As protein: CASSFVASGYEQYF.